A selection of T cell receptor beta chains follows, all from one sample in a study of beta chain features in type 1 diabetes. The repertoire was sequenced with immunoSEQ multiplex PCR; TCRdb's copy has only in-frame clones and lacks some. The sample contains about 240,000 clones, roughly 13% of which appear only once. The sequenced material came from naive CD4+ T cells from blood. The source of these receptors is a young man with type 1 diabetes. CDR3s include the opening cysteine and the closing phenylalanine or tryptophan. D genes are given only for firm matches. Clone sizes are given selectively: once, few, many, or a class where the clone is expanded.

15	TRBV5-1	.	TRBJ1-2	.	TGCGCCAGCAGCTTGGAGCAGGCCCCAAACTATGGCTACACCTTC	CASSLEQAPNYGYTF
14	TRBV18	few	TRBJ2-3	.	TGTGCCAGCTCACCTCGGACAGGCACAGATACGCAGTATTTT	CASSPRTGTDTQYF
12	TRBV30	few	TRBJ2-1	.	TGTGCCCGCGGGACTGGCGGATGGGAGCAGTTCTTC	CARGTGGWEQFF
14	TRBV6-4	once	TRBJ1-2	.	TGTGCCAGCAGTGCGGTCGCGCAGGGCTATGGCTACACCTTC	CASSAVAQGYGYTF
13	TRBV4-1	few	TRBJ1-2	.	TGCGCCAGCAGCCTACAGGCCTACTATGGCTACACCTTC	CASSLQAYYGYTF
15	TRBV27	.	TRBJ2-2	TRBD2	TGTGCCAGCAGCCGACTAGCGGGGTACACCGGGGAGCTGTTTTTT	CASSRLAGYTGELFF
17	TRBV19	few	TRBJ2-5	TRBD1	TGTGCCAGTAGTTTCTCCCCACCGGGACAGGGACAAGAGACCCAGTACTTC	CASSFSPPGQGQETQYF
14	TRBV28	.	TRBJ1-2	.	TGTGCCAGCAGTTTATCCGACAGAGTCTATGGCTACACCTTC	CASSLSDRVYGYTF
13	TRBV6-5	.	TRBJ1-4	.	TGTGCCAGCAGTTACTCTCCGGATGAAAAACTGTTTTTT	CASSYSPDEKLFF
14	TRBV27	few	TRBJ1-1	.	TGTGCCAGCAGTCTCAACTGGGCGAACACTGAAGCTTTCTTT	CASSLNWANTEAFF
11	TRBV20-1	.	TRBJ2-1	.	TGCAGTGCTAGCTTGGCTAATGAGCAGTTCTTC	CSASLANEQFF
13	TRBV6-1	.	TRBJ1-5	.	TGTGCCAGCACAGGCAGGGAGGACCAGCCCCAGCATTTT	CASTGREDQPQHF
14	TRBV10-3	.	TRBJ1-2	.	TGTGCCATCAGTGCGGCAGGCTCCTACTATGGCTACACCTTC	CAISAAGSYYGYTF
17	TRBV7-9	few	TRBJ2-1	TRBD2	TGTGCCAGCAGCTTAGGGGCGGGAGCCTCTGTTTATAATGAGCAGTTCTTC	CASSLGAGASVYNEQFF
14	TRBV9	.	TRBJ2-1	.	TGTGCCAGCAGTAGAGATCCTTCCTACAATGAGCAGTTCTTC	CASSRDPSYNEQFF
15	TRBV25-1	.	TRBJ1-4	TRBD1	TGTGCCAGCAGTGATCCCAGACAGGGGGGCGAAAAACTGTTTTTT	CASSDPRQGGEKLFF
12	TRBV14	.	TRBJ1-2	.	TGTGCCAGCAGCGTGCAGGGCTATGGCTACACCTTC	CASSVQGYGYTF
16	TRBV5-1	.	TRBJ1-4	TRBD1	TGCGCCAGCAGCTTGGCCGGACAGGGGCCGAATGAAAAACTGTTTTTT	CASSLAGQGPNEKLFF
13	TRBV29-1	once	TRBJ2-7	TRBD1	TGCAGCGCTACCCGGACAGGGACGAACGAGCAGTACTTC	CSATRTGTNEQYF
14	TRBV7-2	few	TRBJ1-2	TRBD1	TGTGCCAGCAGCCATCGACAGGGCCACTATGGCTACACCTTC	CASSHRQGHYGYTF
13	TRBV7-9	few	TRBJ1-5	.	TGTGCCAGCTCGGGGAGTGGCAATCAGCCCCAGCATTTT	CASSGSGNQPQHF
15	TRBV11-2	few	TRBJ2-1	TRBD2	TGTGCCAGCAGCCCTAGCGGGAGGACCTACAATGAGCAGTTCTTC	CASSPSGRTYNEQFF